A single sample is the source of the 29 T cell receptor beta chains below, sequenced in a study of a mutant IDH1 vaccine in newly diagnosed glioma. Some clones are missing from TCRdb's copy, which holds only in-frame ones; the method was immunoSEQ multiplex PCR. Among tens of thousands of clones listed, approximately 90% were seen once. The time point was: baseline, week 1 (first vaccination visit). Treatment meaning: pre-vaccination baseline after standard-of-care therapy. The sample here was PBMCs, taken from a glioma patient treated with radiotherapy, temozolomide or both. The receptor set was obtained from a man aged 40-50 years with glioma.

This clone has just a few counts. This rearrangement joins TRBV7-2 to TRBJ1-1; D is uncertain. This CDR3 is 14 amino acids long. CDR1 SGHTA and CDR2 FQGNSA come from the germline V gene. V was cut by 1 base and J by 8 bases, with 14 bases left in between. The DNA of the CDR3 is TGTGCCAGCAGCTTAGGAGGTAGTGCGCAAGAAGCTTTCTTT. This encodes CASSLGGSAQEAFF.

This chain joins TRBV7-9 and TRBJ2-6; D uncertain. CDR1 is SEHNR, CDR2 FQNEAQ, per germline (reference sequence). This CDR3 is 16 amino acids long. V lost 4 bases and J lost 2, with 12 bases in between. CDR3 bases: TGTGCCAGCAGCTCACTCCGGCGTCCTGGGGCCAACGTCCTGACTTTC. This translates into CASSSLRRPGANVLTF.

The chain carries TRBV19 and TRBJ2-5, with TRBD2 identical over 12 bases. J lost 5 bases, V lost 1 base, and 5 bases had no gene match. The CDR3 is made up of 16 amino acids. The V gene's germline CDR1 is LNHDA and CDR2 SQIVND (reference sequence). This chain's CDR3 is CASSIAGTSGRETQYF. CDR3 DNA sequence: TGTGCCAGTAGTATAGCCGGGACTAGCGGGCGGGAGACCCAGTACTTC. The full variable domain, its missing parts supplied by reference TRBV19 and TRBJ2-5, is DGGITQSPKYLFRKEGQNVTLSCEQNLNHDAMYWYRQDPGQGLRLIYYSQIVNDFQKGDIAEGYSVSREKKESFPLTVTSAQKNPTAFYLCASSIAGTSGRETQYFGPGTRLLVL.

This chain links TRBV19 with TRBJ1-1; D is uncertain. Per germline, CDR1 LNHDA and CDR2 SQIVND (reference sequence). Trimming took off 4 bases at V and 2 bases at J, with 11 bases between the two ends. The CDR3 covers 14 residues. CDR3 loop: CASSNFEGNTEAFF. DNA of the CDR3: TGTGCCAGTAGTAATTTCGAGGGAAACACTGAAGCTTTCTTT.

In its sample, this clone was seen once. The CDR3 carries no conserved terminal phenylalanine or tryptophan, so it likely arises from a read error. No DNA is shown, since the ends of the CDR3 on it are uncertain; the CDR3 is the one TCRdb lists. V and J are TRBV14 and TRBJ2-3; whether TRBD2, the table's D call, matches the DNA was not checked. Germline V gene lookup returns CDR1 SGHDN and CDR2 FVKESK. Inclusive of both ends, the CDR3 amounts to 14 amino acids. Here the CDR3 reads CASSQGLGLAGITV.

This clone was seen more than once but under ten times. The chain couples TRBV5-6 to TRBJ1-4; the D is unclear. V was pared by 1 base and J by 4 bases, with 11 bases between. CDR3 length: 15 residues. Germline V lookup: CDR1 SGHDT, CDR2 YYEEEE. The CDR3 loop is CASSLISRLNEKLFF. The CDR3 DNA follows: TGTGCCAGCAGCTTGATAAGCCGCCTTAATGAAAAACTGTTTTTT.

The chain employs TRBV7-9 and TRBJ1-4; D is uncertain. Trimming left V 1 base short and J 4 bases short, with 10 bases between. The CDR3 covers 15 residues. Germline values: CDR1 SEHNR, CDR2 FQNEAQ (reference sequence). The DNA for the CDR3 is TGTGCCAGCAGCTTAGGAGAGTGGAGTAATGAAAAACTGTTTTTT. This translates into CASSLGEWSNEKLFF.

This clone appeared once. V gene TRBV7-8 combines with J gene TRBJ2-1; D is unclear. CDR3 length: 13 residues. The germline V and J ends were trimmed by 5 bases and 7 bases, with 12 bases remaining between them. Germline V CDR1 and CDR2: SGHVS, FQNEAQ. The DNA for the CDR3 is TGTGCCAGCAGCCCCCCGCCTGGGAATGAGCAGTTCTTC. It translates to CASSPPPGNEQFF.

The chain is built from TRBV7-3 and TRBJ2-7; no definite D call. V lost 1 base to trimming and J lost 2 bases, with 9 bases between them. CDR3 size: 14 residues. Per germline, CDR1 SGHTA and CDR2 FQGTGA. The CDR3 DNA is TGTGCCAGCAGCTTAATGGTGGGTGCCTACGAGCAGTACTTC. Translated: CASSLMVGAYEQYF.

This chain links TRBV7-3 with TRBJ1-1, with a tentative D call TRBD1 (5 bases). The germline gives CDR1 SGHTA, CDR2 FQGTGA. The CDR3 totals 14 residues. V lost 2 bases and J 0 bases, leaving 7 bases between the germline ends. CDR3 sequence: CASSLSGMNTEAFF. For the CDR3, the DNA is TGTGCCAGCAGCTTATCAGGGATGAACACTGAAGCTTTCTTT.

This chain connects TRBV7-2 to TRBJ1-1; D gene unclear. Germline loops: CDR1 SGHTA, CDR2 FQGNSA. The CDR3 has 15 amino acids. V gave up 5 bases and J gave up 4 bases, with 17 bases separating them. CDR3 amino acids: CASSRRVEVGTEAFF. In nucleotides, the CDR3 is TGTGCCAGCAGCCGCCGGGTCGAGGTAGGCACTGAAGCTTTCTTT.

In its sample, this clone was seen once. V and J are TRBV9 and TRBJ2-7, with 11 bases lining up with TRBD2. Losses at the gene ends were 2 bases for V and 5 bases for J; bases not matched to a gene: 9. There are 16 residues in the CDR3. Per the germline V gene, CDR1 is SGDLS and CDR2 is YYNGEE. The CDR3 DNA reads as TGTGCCAGCAGCGTGGGGAATAGCGGGAGGGGGGACGAGCAGTACTTC. Translated, it gives CASSVGNSGRGDEQYF.

The CDR3 reads CASSPTGGYLYEQYF. The CDR3 DNA is TGTGCCAGCAGCCCTACAGGGGGCTATCTCTACGAGCAGTACTTC. V is TRBV7-3 and J is TRBJ2-7; 9 bases fit TRBD1. In germline, CDR1 is SGHTA, CDR2 FQGTGA. With 5 bases clipped from V and 3 bases from J, the junction kept 8 bases outside the gene matches. This CDR3 has 15 residues.

This clone was found a few times. V is TRBV28 and J is TRBJ2-2, with no clear D. The CDR3 sequence is 17 residues long. Deletions cut 2 bases from V and 5 bases from J, with 18 bases between. Germline V gene lookup returns CDR1 MDHEN and CDR2 SYDVKM. CDR3 amino acids: CASSLKPTLRGTGELFF. The CDR3 nucleotides read TGTGCCAGCAGTTTAAAGCCGACCCTCCGTGGAACCGGGGAGCTGTTTTTT.

The CDR3 reads CARGLNNEQFF. The CDR3 coding sequence is TGTGCGCGTGGGTTAAACAATGAGCAGTTCTTC. The J gene is TRBJ2-1, the V gene TRBV7-9; D is undetermined. The CDR3 consists of 11 residues. Germline assignment: CDR1 SEHNR and CDR2 FQNEAQ (reference sequence).

The chain has TRBV5-1 and TRBJ1-5; D is unclear. V lost 0 bases and J 1 base, leaving 8 bases between the germline ends. The CDR3 is 15 amino acids. Germline V gene data show CDR1 as SGHRS and CDR2 as YFSETQ. The CDR3 is CASSLAGASNQPQHF. In nucleotides, the CDR3 is TGCGCCAGCAGCTTGGCGGGAGCAAGCAATCAGCCCCAGCATTTT. The full variable domain, with the rest looked up from reference TRBV5-1 and TRBJ1-5, is KAGVTQTPRYLIKTRGQQVTLSCSPISGHRSVSWYQQTPGQGLQFLFEYFSETQRNKGNFPGRFSGRQFSNSRSEMNVSTLELGDSALYLCASSLAGASNQPQHFGDGTRLSIL.

The chain couples TRBV7-9 to TRBJ2-7, with D maybe TRBD1 (6 bases). V shed 5 bases and J shed 2 bases, with 10 bases lying between them. From germline, CDR1 is SEHNR and CDR2 FQNEAQ (reference sequence). CDR3 length equals 13 residues. CDR3 region: CASSPGHAYEQYF. CDR3 bases: TGTGCCAGCAGCCCGGGACATGCCTACGAGCAGTACTTC.

This rearrangement joins TRBV2 to TRBJ2-1; D call uncertain. From germline, CDR1 is SNHLY and CDR2 FYNNEI. The germline V and J ends were trimmed by 1 base and 7 bases, with 14 bases remaining between them. This CDR3 has 15 amino acids. CDR3 loop: CASSEGSFLGNEQFF. For the CDR3, the DNA is TGTGCCAGCAGTGAAGGCTCCTTTCTCGGAAATGAGCAGTTCTTC.

The V call is TRBV9, the J call TRBJ2-1; the D gene is possibly TRBD1 (5 bases). The CDR3 totals 15 residues. CDR1 SGDLS and CDR2 YYNGEE come from the germline V gene. The V end lost 4 bases, the J end lost 0 bases, and 11 bases lay between the germline ends. CDR3 coding DNA: TGTGCCAGCAGCCCCCAGGGCGGCTCCTACAATGAGCAGTTCTTC. Its translation is CASSPQGGSYNEQFF.

V gene TRBV5-6 combines with J gene TRBJ2-7; D is uncertain. CDR1 and CDR2 from the germline V gene are SGHDT and YYEEEE. The ends were cut back, 4 bases at V and 2 bases at J, with 4 bases in the middle. The CDR3 sequence is 11 residues long. CDR3 in DNA: TGTGCCAGCAGCCGGGCCTACGAGCAGTACTTC. It translates to CASSRAYEQYF.

The sample holds a few counts of this clone. The chain couples TRBV2 to TRBJ2-1; D is unresolved. This CDR3 has 12 residues. V lost 2 bases, J lost 6 bases, and 5 bases lay in between. Germline lookup yields CDR1 SNHLY and CDR2 FYNNEI. As DNA, the CDR3 is TGTGCCAGCAGTGAAATGGCCAATGAGCAGTTCTTC. This encodes CASSEMANEQFF.

This sequence joins TRBV6-5 and TRBJ1-5, with D unresolved. Trimming shortened V by 0 bases and J by 6 bases, and 6 bases separated the two germline ends. CDR3 length: 13 residues. CDR1 is MNHEY, CDR2 SVGAGI, per germline. The CDR3 region is CASSYSRTQPQHF. CDR3 nucleotide sequence: TGTGCCAGCAGTTACTCGAGAACTCAGCCCCAGCATTTT.

The chain carries TRBV7-3 and TRBJ2-3; unclear D gene. Germline assignment: CDR1 SGHTA and CDR2 FQGTGA. This CDR3 comprises 12 residues. Trimming stripped 5 bases from V and 11 bases from J, with 14 bases between. The DNA of the CDR3 is TGTGCCAGCAGCCGACCCCCTTTGGAGCAGTATTTT. Protein sequence: CASSRPPLEQYF.

V and J are TRBV9 and TRBJ2-4, with D perhaps TRBD1 or TRBD2 (6 bases each). Trimming cost V 5 bases and J 4 bases, with 13 bases left between them. CDR1 is SGDLS and CDR2 is YYNGEE in the germline V gene. The CDR3 covers 14 residues. This CDR3 is CASSAGTLKNIQYF. CDR3 DNA: TGTGCCAGCAGTGCGGGGACACTGAAAAACATTCAGTACTTC.

CDR3 loop: CASSQDRTLLVYEQYF. The CDR3, as DNA: TGCGCCAGCAGCCAAGATCGTACCCTCTTGGTTTACGAGCAGTACTTC. The chain couples TRBV4-1 to TRBJ2-7; D gene uncertain. Germline CDR1 is MGHRA and CDR2 is YSYEKL. The CDR3 totals 16 residues. V dropped 0 bases and J dropped 4 bases, with 16 bases sitting between them.

The chain uses TRBV10-3 and TRBJ1-3, with 10 positions matching TRBD1. This CDR3 contains 16 residues. Germline V lookup: CDR1 ENHRY, CDR2 SYGVKD. The V gene end was trimmed by 10 bases and the J gene end by 1 base; junction bases not matched to a gene: 10. The CDR3 DNA sequence: TGTGCCACCAGGGATAGGGACAGGGGATCTGGAAACACCATATATTTT. It yields the protein CATRDRDRGSGNTIYF.

On this clone: One end of the junction varies from germline; a read error may be responsible. The chain uses TRBV29-1 and TRBJ2-5; D gene unclear. This CDR3 has 12 amino acids. Germline V gene data show CDR1 as SQVTM and CDR2 as ANQGSEA. The CDR3: CSIDKAQETQYF. CDR3 nucleotide sequence: TGCAGCATTGACAAAGCCCAAGAGACCCAGTACTTC.

This chain uses TRBV6-5 with TRBJ1-5, with D possibly being TRBD1 (6 bases). With 6 bases removed from V and 6 bases from J, the gap between germline ends came to 12 bases. Germline-derived CDR1 and CDR2 are MNHEY and SVGAGI. The CDR3 is 13 residues long. CDR3: CASRKQGSQPQHF. Written as DNA, the CDR3 is TGTGCCAGCAGGAAACAGGGAAGTCAGCCCCAGCATTTT.

The chain has TRBV21-1 and TRBJ2-5; the table assigns TRBD1, which was not confirmed against the DNA. TRBV21-1 is reported as a pseudogene. This CDR3 spans 14 amino acids. CDR3 DNA sequence: TGTGCCAGCAGCAAGAGGGACAGGGACGAGACCCAGTACTTC. It specifies CASSKRDRDETQYF.